The source of this T cell receptor (beta chain) is a study of T-cell reconstitution after alpha-beta-depleted transplantation in children. Broader study findings: At the one-year point after transplant, T-cell counts and TCRbeta diversity were found to come mostly from T cells that had been newly produced. Some patients' high day-60 TCRbeta diversity was attributed to recipient cells surviving conditioning.

Remarks on this clonotype: Antigen unknown.

Unique molecular identifiers were incorporated into the prepared TCRbeta library. TCRdb re-called the PCR reads with MiXCR, one entry per CDR3 protein. This table holds hundreds of thousands of distinct CDR3 sequences, roughly 16% found once. Germline V gives CDR1 SGHKS, CDR2 YYEKEE (reference sequence). After removal of 5 bases from V and 2 bases from J, the junction contained 19 bases not matched to a gene. CDR3 size: 18 residues. This TCR was recovered from a boy younger than two who had a stem cell transplant for Wiskott-Aldrich syndrome, so the T cells may come from the graft donor. The input for sequencing was PBMCs, mostly from graft donor cells, taken 360 days after TCRalphabeta/CD19-depleted stem cell transplant. This sequence joins TRBV5-5 and TRBJ2-7, with 7 bases that match TRBD1. As DNA, the CDR3 is TGTGCCAGCAGGAAAGACGACGACACAGGGGTCGGAACCTACGAGCAGTACTTC. It yields the protein CASRKDDDTGVGTYEQYF.